There are many counts of the clone carrying this T cell receptor (beta chain). Molecular barcoding with unique molecular identifiers was used for the TCRbeta library. TCRdb re-called the PCR reads with MiXCR, one entry per CDR3 protein. This table has 210,000 or so distinct CDR3 sequences, roughly 10% appearing once. This sample is drawn from a study of T-cell reconstitution after alpha-beta-depleted transplantation in children. Trimming removed 3 bases at V and 1 base at J, with 15 bases between. The CDR3 has 17 residues. Germline loops: CDR1 MNHEY, CDR2 SMNVEV (reference sequence). This sample comprised PBMCs from the stem cell graft donor, obtained from the stem cell graft. The rearrangement joins TRBV27 to TRBJ1-4, with D possibly TRBD1 on 6 matching bases. The TCR originated in a human donor who donated a stem cell graft to a child with acute lymphoblastic leukemia. CDR3 residues: CASSFSPGALTNEKLFF. The CDR3 region has the DNA TGTGCCAGCAGTTTTAGCCCGGGGGCGTTAACTAATGAAAAACTGTTTTTT.